The entry below describes one T cell receptor (beta chain). This specimen belongs to a study of blood T cell repertoires in COVID-19. Clones were sequenced by immunoSEQ multiplex PCR, and TCRdb holds only the in-frame ones, with some missing. The table lists 130,000 to 150,000 clones, 80% to 85% of them singletons, with 35% to 40% in the top ten. Germline-derived CDR1 and CDR2 are MNHEY and SVGAGI. Trimming stripped 4 bases from V and 5 bases from J, with 11 bases between. This CDR3 is 13 amino acids long. The sample consisted of peripheral blood. The sequence was obtained from a human donor in a cohort sampled during active COVID-19. The J gene is TRBJ1-1, the V gene TRBV6-5; D is unclear. The CDR3 reads CASSWRGGTEAFF. The CDR3 nucleotides read TGTGCCAGCAGTTGGCGAGGTGGGACTGAAGCTTTCTTT.